What follows describes a single T cell receptor beta chain. Per the germline V gene, CDR1 is SQVTM and CDR2 is ANQGSEA. This CDR3 spans 11 amino acids. V lost 0 bases and J 12 bases, leaving 9 bases between the germline ends. TCRdb ran MiXCR on the 5' RACE reads and lists one entry per CDR3 protein. The sample includes 55,000 to 85,000 distinct CDR3 sequences, 12% of them seen just once. The sample originates from a study of early T cells in non-severe SARS-CoV-2 infection. The sequence was collected from an adult who was a healthcare worker with PCR-confirmed SARS-CoV-2 infection or an uninfected control (not recorded which). The specimen was whole blood. The J gene is TRBJ2-1, the V gene TRBV29-1, with unresolved D. The CDR3 DNA sequence: TGCAGCGTTGAAGATGCAACTCTGCAGTTCTTC. This gives the protein CSVEDATLQFF.